This T cell receptor delta chain was retrieved from a study of gamma-delta T cells after stem cell transplantation. With CATT, TCRdb re-called clones from the RT-PCR reads. This table has under 3,500 delta-chain clones, around 1.5% appearing once. In this sample, this clone is large (0.1 to 1%). The same CDR3 is also encoded by other DNA sequences in this sample. The receptor's source is a human donor. It is not recorded whose cells these are; they may come from a transplant donor. What was sequenced was gamma-delta T cells.

The CDR3 loop is CACDTVTAMKADKLIF. CDR3 coding DNA: TGTGCCTGTGACACCGTCACAGCGATGAAGGCCGATAAACTCATCTTT. The chain combines TRDV2 with TRDJ1; no firm D call. V was shortened by 0 bases and J by 3 bases, with 16 bases between the two germline ends. CDR1 is GEAIGNYY, CDR2 EKD, per germline. The CDR3 spans 16 residues.